What follows are 17 T cell receptor beta chains derived from one specimen sequenced in a study of T cell changes during pregnancy in multiple sclerosis. Only in-frame clones appear in the TCRdb table, and some are missing; sequencing was by immunoSEQ multiplex PCR. The sample has about 80,000 clones; 92% are singletons. Material: peripheral blood, obtained before pregnancy. The receptors stem from a female donor with multiple sclerosis, enrolled in a pregnancy study.

The chain combines TRBV9 with TRBJ1-3, with 7 bases lining up with TRBD1. CDR3 length: 16 amino acids. Germline trimming cut 2 bases from V and 1 base from J; bases unmatched to any gene: 6. Germline V gene sequence: CDR1 SGDLS, CDR2 YYNGEE. In DNA form, the CDR3 reads TGTGCCAGCAGCGTTCAAGGGGGCGCGTCTGGAAACACCATATATTTT. It specifies CASSVQGGASGNTIYF.

The rearrangement links TRBV29-1 to TRBJ2-2; 7 positions match TRBD2. CDR1 and CDR2 (germline): SQVTM, ANQGSEA. V dropped 3 bases and J dropped 6; count of bases not matched to a gene: 7. CDR3 length equals 14 residues. Written as DNA, the CDR3 is TGCAGCGTTGAGGGTTGGGGGGGTGCCGGGGAGCTGTTTTTT. This translates into CSVEGWGGAGELFF.

V and J are TRBV4-1 and TRBJ2-3; 13 nucleotides align to TRBD2. The germline V gene encodes CDR1 MGHRA and CDR2 YSYEKL. The CDR3 runs 16 residues. The J segment lost 5 bases and the V segment lost 2 bases, leaving 4 bases of the junction unmatched. In nucleotides, the CDR3 is TGCGCCAGCAGCCAAACTAGCGGGGGGGCGCAAGATACGCAGTATTTT. Protein sequence: CASSQTSGGAQDTQYF.

This rearrangement joins TRBV19 to TRBJ2-3; 14 bases agree with TRBD2. With 11 bases clipped from V and 4 bases from J, the junction kept 11 bases outside the gene matches. The CDR3 extends over 16 amino acids. CDR1 is LNHDA and CDR2 is SQIVND in the germline V gene (reference sequence). CDR3: CAAGLAGAGRADTQYF. The CDR3 nucleotides read TGTGCCGCGGGACTAGCGGGGGCCGGACGGGCAGATACGCAGTATTTT.

This clone has a single count. This chain connects TRBV5-4 to TRBJ2-1; 8 nucleotides match TRBD2. The CDR3 extends over 15 amino acids. V was clipped by 2 bases and J by 4 bases; unmatched bases: 5. Per germline, CDR1 SGHNT and CDR2 YYREEE (reference sequence). CDR3 sequence: CASSLGSGTYNEQFF. CDR3 DNA sequence: TGTGCCAGCAGCTTAGGTAGCGGGACTTACAATGAGCAGTTCTTC.

The V gene is TRBV6-5, the J gene TRBJ1-3, with D possibly TRBD1 on 6 matching bases. Trimming took off 7 bases at V and 2 bases at J, with 15 bases between the two ends. The length of the CDR3 is 15 residues. In germline, CDR1 is MNHEY, CDR2 SVGAGI. The CDR3 coding sequence is TGTGCCAGCACCCCCGTGGGGGCGCCTGGAAACACCATATATTTT. It yields the protein CASTPVGAPGNTIYF.

The CDR3 is CASSPPGQGVREQYF. The DNA of the CDR3 is TGTGCCAGCAGCCCACCGGGACAGGGGGTGAGGGAGCAGTACTTC. The rearrangement joins TRBV5-5 to TRBJ2-7; the match to TRBD1 covers 11 bases. This CDR3 has 15 amino acids. Germline CDR1 SGHKS, CDR2 YYEKEE (reference sequence). V gave up 4 bases and J gave up 7 bases; unmatched junction bases: 10.

The chain's CDR3 is CASSRTGLNSPLHF. In DNA, the CDR3 is TGTGCCAGCAGCAGGACAGGTCTCAATTCACCCCTCCACTTT. This rearrangement joins TRBV2 to TRBJ1-6; 7 bases agree with TRBD1. V was clipped by 6 bases and J by 7 bases; unmatched bases: 6. Germline V gene sequence: CDR1 SNHLY, CDR2 FYNNEI. The CDR3 has 14 amino acids. The whole variable domain, filled in from reference TRBV2 and TRBJ1-6, reads EPEVTQTPSHQVTQMGQEVILRCVPISNHLYFYWYRQILGQKVEFLVSFYNNEISEKSEIFDDQFSVERPDGSNFTLKIRSTKLEDSAMYFCASSRTGLNSPLHFGNGTRLTVT.

This chain joins TRBV9 and TRBJ1-5, with TRBD1 matching over 9 bases. With V trimmed by 3 bases and J by 4 bases, 2 bases remained unmatched. The CDR3 contains 14 residues. Germline V CDR1 and CDR2: SGDLS, YYNGEE. The CDR3 DNA is TGTGCCAGCAGCGAGGGACAGGGAAATCAGCCCCAGCATTTT. Translated: CASSEGQGNQPQHF.

This chain links TRBV6-5 with TRBJ2-1; D possibly corresponds to TRBD1 (6 bases). V was pared by 0 bases and J by 5 bases, with 11 bases between. CDR1 is MNHEY, CDR2 SVGAGI, per germline. The CDR3 loop spans 15 amino acids. The CDR3 region is CASSYSQGTHNEQFF. The CDR3 nucleotides read TGTGCCAGCAGTTACTCGCAGGGGACCCACAATGAGCAGTTCTTC.

J is TRBJ1-2 and V is TRBV5-4, with D perhaps TRBD1 (5 bases). The CDR3 is made up of 13 amino acids. Trimming stripped 4 bases from V and 2 bases from J, with 9 bases between. Germline V gene lookup returns CDR1 SGHNT and CDR2 YYREEE (reference sequence). CDR3 coding DNA: TGTGCCAGCAGCCCACAGGCAAACTATGGCTACACCTTC. Amino acids: CASSPQANYGYTF.

This sequence joins TRBV15 and TRBJ2-2, with 8 bases matching TRBD2. Germline CDR1 reads LNHNV; CDR2 reads YYDKDF (reference sequence). The CDR3 length is 16 residues. Trimming removed 1 base from V and 4 bases from J; junction bases left unmatched: 5. CDR3 in amino acids: CATSRGAGVTTGELFF. Here the CDR3 DNA reads TGTGCCACCAGCAGAGGAGCGGGGGTAACCACCGGGGAGCTGTTTTTT.

The chain carries TRBV19 and TRBJ2-1; TRBD1 aligns across 8 bases. The V and J ends lost 7 bases and 8 bases, in that order; junction bases with no gene match: 13. In germline, CDR1 is LNHDA, CDR2 SQIVND (reference sequence). The CDR3 is 15 residues long. The CDR3 here is CASTSGGRSLDEQFF. DNA of the CDR3: TGTGCCAGTACGTCAGGGGGCAGAAGCTTGGATGAGCAGTTCTTC.

The J gene is TRBJ1-2, the V gene TRBV29-1; the match to TRBD1 covers 7 bases. The CDR3 length is 14 residues. V lost 6 bases, J lost 4 bases, and 11 bases stayed unmatched. Germline values: CDR1 SQVTM, CDR2 ANQGSEA. CDR3: CSVDSTGPSYGYTF. In nucleotides, the CDR3 is TGCAGCGTAGATTCGACAGGGCCTAGCTATGGCTACACCTTC.

The V call is TRBV27, the J call TRBJ1-2; D perhaps matches TRBD1 (5 bases). Germline lookup yields CDR1 MNHEY and CDR2 SMNVEV (reference sequence). This CDR3 is built from 16 residues. Trimming stripped 5 bases from V and 0 bases from J, with 16 bases between. The chain's CDR3 is CASSTTRTTPNYGYTF. CDR3 nucleotide sequence: TGTGCCAGCAGTACGACCCGGACAACGCCTAACTATGGCTACACCTTC.

V usage is TRBV5-1 and J usage is TRBJ1-1, with 9 nucleotides matching TRBD1. The length of the CDR3 is 15 residues. Germline V lookup: CDR1 SGHRS, CDR2 YFSETQ. V was clipped by 7 bases and J by 5 bases; unmatched bases: 12. The CDR3: CASRVQGAQVTEAFF. The CDR3 coding sequence is TGCGCCAGCCGAGTACAGGGGGCGCAGGTTACTGAAGCTTTCTTT. Variable domain in full (rest from reference TRBV5-1 and TRBJ1-1): KAGVTQTPRYLIKTRGQQVTLSCSPISGHRSVSWYQQTPGQGLQFLFEYFSETQRNKGNFPGRFSGRQFSNSRSEMNVSTLELGDSALYLCASRVQGAQVTEAFFGQGTRLTVV.

The gene calls are TRBV10-3 and TRBJ1-3, with TRBD1 matching over 7 bases. Germline CDR1 is ENHRY and CDR2 is SYGVKD. This CDR3 spans 16 amino acids. J was trimmed by 4 bases and V by 9 bases; bases with no gene match: 15. This chain's CDR3 is CAIKGTGVGFGNTIYF. The CDR3 DNA reads TGTGCCATAAAAGGAACAGGGGTGGGATTCGGAAACACCATATATTTT.